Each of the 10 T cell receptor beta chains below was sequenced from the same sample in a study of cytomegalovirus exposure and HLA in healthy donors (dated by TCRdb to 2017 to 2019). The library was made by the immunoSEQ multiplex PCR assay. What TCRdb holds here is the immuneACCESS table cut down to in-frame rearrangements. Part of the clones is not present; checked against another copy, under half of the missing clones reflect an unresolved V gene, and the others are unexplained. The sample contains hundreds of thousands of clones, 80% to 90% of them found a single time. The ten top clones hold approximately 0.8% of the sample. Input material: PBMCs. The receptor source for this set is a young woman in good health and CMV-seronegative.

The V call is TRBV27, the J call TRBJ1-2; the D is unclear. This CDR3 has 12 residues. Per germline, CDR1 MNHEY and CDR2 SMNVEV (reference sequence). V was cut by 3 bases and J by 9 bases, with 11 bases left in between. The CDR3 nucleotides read TGTGCCAGCAGTTTTCGAGGAGGAAGCTACACCTTC. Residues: CASSFRGGSYTF.

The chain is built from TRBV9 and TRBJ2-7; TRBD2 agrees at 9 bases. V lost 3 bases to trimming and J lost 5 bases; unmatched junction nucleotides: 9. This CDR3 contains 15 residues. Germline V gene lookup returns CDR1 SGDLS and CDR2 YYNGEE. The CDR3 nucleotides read TGTGCCAGCAGCGCCGACCCGGGACTAGCAGACGAGCAGTACTTC. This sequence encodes CASSADPGLADEQYF.

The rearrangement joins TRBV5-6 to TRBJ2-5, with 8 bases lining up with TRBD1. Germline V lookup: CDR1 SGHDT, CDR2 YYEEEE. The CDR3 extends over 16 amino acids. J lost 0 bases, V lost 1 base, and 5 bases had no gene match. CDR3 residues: CASSLQGAGYQETQYF. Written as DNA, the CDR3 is TGTGCCAGCAGCTTGCAGGGGGCGGGATACCAAGAGACCCAGTACTTC.

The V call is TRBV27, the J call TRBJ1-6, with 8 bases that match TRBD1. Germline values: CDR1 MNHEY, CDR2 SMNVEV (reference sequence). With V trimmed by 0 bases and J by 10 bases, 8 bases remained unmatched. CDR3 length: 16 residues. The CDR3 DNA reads TGTGCCAGCAGTTTATCTGGGGACAGGATGGGGTCACCCCTCCACTTT. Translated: CASSLSGDRMGSPLHF.

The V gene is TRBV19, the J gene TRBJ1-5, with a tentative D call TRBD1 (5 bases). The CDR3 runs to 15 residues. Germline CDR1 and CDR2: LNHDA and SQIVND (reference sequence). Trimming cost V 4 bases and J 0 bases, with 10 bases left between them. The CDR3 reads CASSNTGHSNQPQHF. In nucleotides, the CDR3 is TGTGCCAGTAGTAATACAGGCCATAGCAATCAGCCCCAGCATTTT.

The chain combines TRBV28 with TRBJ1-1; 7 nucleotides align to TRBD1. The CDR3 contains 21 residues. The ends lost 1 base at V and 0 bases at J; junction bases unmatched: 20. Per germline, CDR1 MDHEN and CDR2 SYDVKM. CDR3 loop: CASSLSHVQTPGQIMNTEAFF. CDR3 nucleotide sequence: TGTGCCAGCAGTTTATCCCACGTCCAAACGCCGGGACAGATCATGAACACTGAAGCTTTCTTT.

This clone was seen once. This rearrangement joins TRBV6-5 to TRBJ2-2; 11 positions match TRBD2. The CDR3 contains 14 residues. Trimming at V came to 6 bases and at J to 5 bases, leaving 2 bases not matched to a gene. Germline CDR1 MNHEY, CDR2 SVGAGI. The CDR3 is CASSRLAGTGELFF. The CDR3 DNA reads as TGTGCCAGCAGCAGACTAGCGGGGACCGGGGAGCTGTTTTTT.

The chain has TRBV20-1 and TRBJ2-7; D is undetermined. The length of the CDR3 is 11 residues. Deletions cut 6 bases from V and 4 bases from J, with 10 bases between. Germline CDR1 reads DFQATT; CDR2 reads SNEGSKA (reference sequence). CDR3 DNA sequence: TGCAGTGCGCCGTACGGGTACGAGCAGTACTTC. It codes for CSAPYGYEQYF.

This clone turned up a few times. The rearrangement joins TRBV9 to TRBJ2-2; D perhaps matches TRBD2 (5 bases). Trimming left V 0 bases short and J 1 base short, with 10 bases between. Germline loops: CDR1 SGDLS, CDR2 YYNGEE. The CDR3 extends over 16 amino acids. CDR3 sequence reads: CASSVVGGLNTGELFF. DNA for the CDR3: TGTGCCAGCAGCGTAGTAGGCGGGCTGAACACCGGGGAGCTGTTTTTT.

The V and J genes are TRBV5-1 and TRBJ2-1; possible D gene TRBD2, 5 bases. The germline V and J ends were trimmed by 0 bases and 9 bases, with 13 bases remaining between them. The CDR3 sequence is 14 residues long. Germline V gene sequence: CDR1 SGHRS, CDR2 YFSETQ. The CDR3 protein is CASSLAGVQREQFF. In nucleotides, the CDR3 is TGCGCCAGCAGCTTGGCCGGGGTACAACGTGAGCAGTTCTTC.